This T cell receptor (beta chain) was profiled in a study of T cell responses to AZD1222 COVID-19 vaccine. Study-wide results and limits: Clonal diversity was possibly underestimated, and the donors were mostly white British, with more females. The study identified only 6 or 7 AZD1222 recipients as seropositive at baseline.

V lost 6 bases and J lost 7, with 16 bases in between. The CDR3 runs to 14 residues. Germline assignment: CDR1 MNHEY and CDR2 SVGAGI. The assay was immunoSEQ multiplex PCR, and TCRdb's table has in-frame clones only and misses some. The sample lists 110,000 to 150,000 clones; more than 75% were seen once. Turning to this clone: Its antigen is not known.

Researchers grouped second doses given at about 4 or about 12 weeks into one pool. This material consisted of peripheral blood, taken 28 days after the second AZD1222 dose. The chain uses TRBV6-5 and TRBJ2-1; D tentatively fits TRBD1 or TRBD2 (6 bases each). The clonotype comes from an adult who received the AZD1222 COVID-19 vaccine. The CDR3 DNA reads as TGTGCCAGCAGCTTCCGGGGGCATCGGAATGAGCAGTTCTTC. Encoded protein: CASSFRGHRNEQFF.